These 9 T cell receptor beta chains originate from one sample sequenced in a study of identical twins' blood T cells. TCRdb used MiXCR to reprocess the 5' RACE reads, holding one entry per CDR3 protein. This sample has 300,000 to 450,000 distinct CDR3 sequences, with roughly 30% found just once. What was sequenced was PBMCs. All receptors come from a woman between 18 and 50 years old in good health.

This clonotype was seen a single time. J is TRBJ1-1 and V is TRBV19, with 8 positions matching TRBD1. V trimming: 6 bases; J trimming: 2 bases; junction bases outside the gene matches: 8. Germline CDR1 reads LNHDA; CDR2 reads SQIVND (reference sequence). The CDR3 contains 15 residues. Written as DNA, the CDR3 is TGTGCCAGTAGCGACAGGGGCTACGTTAACACTGAAGCTTTCTTT. Its translation: CASSDRGYVNTEAFF.

The rearrangement uses TRBV2 and TRBJ2-5; a weak D match, TRBD2 (7 bases). The CDR3 loop spans 15 amino acids. Germline lookup yields CDR1 SNHLY and CDR2 FYNNEI. Trimming took off 1 base at V and 3 bases at J, with 12 bases between the two ends. The CDR3 sequence is CASSEEQGGEETQYF. For the CDR3, the DNA is TGTGCCAGCAGTGAAGAACAGGGAGGGGAAGAGACCCAGTACTTC.

This clonotype was seen ten or more times. The chain couples TRBV6-6 to TRBJ2-1, with D perhaps TRBD1 (6 bases). Germline CDR1 is MNHNY and CDR2 is SVGAGI (reference sequence). This CDR3 comprises 14 residues. V lost 0 bases to trimming and J lost 7 bases, with 10 bases between them. The CDR3 sequence is CASSYSGASNEQFF. DNA of the CDR3: TGTGCCAGCAGTTACTCGGGGGCTAGTAATGAGCAGTTCTTC.

The V call is TRBV29-1, the J call TRBJ1-3, with D unclear. The V gene's germline CDR1 is SQVTM and CDR2 ANQGSEA. V shed 7 bases and J shed 4 bases, with 17 bases lying between them. The CDR3 consists of 14 residues. The DNA for the CDR3 is TGCAGCGCCATGAAGGACCTGAGCGGAAACACCATATATTTT. Protein sequence: CSAMKDLSGNTIYF. The whole variable domain, remainder taken from reference TRBV29-1 and TRBJ1-3, is SAVISQKPSRDICQRGTSLTIQCQVDSQVTMMFWYRQQPGQSLTLIATANQGSEATYESGFVIDKFPISRPNLTFSTLTVSNMSPEDSSIYLCSAMKDLSGNTIYFGEGSWLTVV.

The V call is TRBV10-3, the J call TRBJ2-7, with unresolved D. The CDR3 has 13 amino acids. Trimming pared 3 bases from V and 1 base from J, leaving 7 bases between. Germline CDR1 reads ENHRY; CDR2 reads SYGVKD. The CDR3 DNA follows: TGTGCCATCAGTGACAGCACTTCCTACGAGCAGTACTTC. The encoded protein is CAISDSTSYEQYF.

This clonotype was observed a handful of times. The V call is TRBV7-2, the J call TRBJ2-1; TRBD2 aligns across 10 bases. Germline CDR1 SGHTA, CDR2 FQGNSA. The V segment lost 4 bases and the J segment 4 bases; nucleotides outside the gene matches: 7. CDR3 length equals 16 residues. As DNA, the CDR3 is TGTGCCAGCAGCTATAAACGGACTAGCGGATACAATGAGCAGTTCTTC. Translated, it gives CASSYKRTSGYNEQFF.

The DNA of the CDR3 is TGTGCCACTTCTTGGGCTGGACTGTACACTGAAGCTTTCTTT. The encoded protein is CATSWAGLYTEAFF. The gene calls are TRBV19 and TRBJ1-1, with D hard to call. The CDR3 is 14 residues long. V lost 10 bases and J lost 3, with 18 bases in between. Germline assignment: CDR1 LNHDA and CDR2 SQIVND (reference sequence).

The chain links TRBV29-1 to TRBJ1-1; D is undetermined. CDR1 and CDR2 (germline): SQVTM, ANQGSEA. The CDR3 loop spans 12 amino acids. V was shortened by 4 bases and J by 0 bases, with 6 bases between the two germline ends. The CDR3 sequence is CSVGFMNTEAFF. The DNA for the CDR3 is TGCAGCGTTGGTTTTATGAACACTGAAGCTTTCTTT.

This clonotype was detected only a few times. The chain joins TRBV20-1 to TRBJ2-1; TRBD2 matches 7 bases. Per germline, CDR1 DFQATT and CDR2 SNEGSKA (reference sequence). The V segment lost 6 bases and the J segment 7 bases; nucleotides outside the gene matches: 9. This CDR3 is 13 amino acids long. CDR3 sequence reads: CSAPQSSGNEQFF. CDR3 DNA sequence: TGCAGTGCCCCTCAGTCTAGCGGAAATGAGCAGTTCTTC.